The clone carrying this T cell receptor beta chain was seen ten or more times. The data are from a study of tumor-infiltrating lymphocytes in oesophageal squamous cell carcinoma. Germline CDR1 is SGDLS and CDR2 is YYNGEE. The J segment lost 5 bases and the V segment lost 3 bases, leaving 8 bases of the junction unmatched. The CDR3 totals 15 residues. TCRdb analysed the PCR reads with MiXCR anew, one entry per CDR3 protein. The data contain some 20,000 distinct CDR3 sequences, 50% of them singletons. This receptor was taken from a male donor with esophageal squamous cell carcinoma. The specimen was esophageal tumor tissue. The chain links TRBV9 to TRBJ2-3; the match to TRBD2 covers 8 bases. The CDR3 DNA follows: TGTGCCAGCAGCGGAACGAGCGGGAGAGGAGATACGCAGTATTTT. Its translation: CASSGTSGRGDTQYF.